Following are 6 T cell receptor beta chains from one sample sequenced in a study of blood T cell repertoires in COVID-19. Profiled with immunoSEQ multiplex PCR; TCRdb holds only in-frame clones, not every one. The sample holds about 220,000 clones, 80% seen once. Sequences were obtained from peripheral blood. The origin of the receptors is a woman aged 70-85 years with acute or convalescent COVID-19.

This clone was observed once. CDR3 sequence (DNA): TGTGCCAGCAGCCCCCTGGCAGGGAACACCGGGGAGCTGTTTTTT. The encoded protein is CASSPLAGNTGELFF. The V call is TRBV7-3, the J call TRBJ2-2; D not certain. The V and J ends lost 5 bases and 1 base respectively, with 11 bases between them. This CDR3 region has 15 residues. In germline, CDR1 is SGHTA, CDR2 FQGTGA. Full variable domain (rest looked up from reference TRBV7-3 and TRBJ2-2): GAGVSQTPSNKVTEKGKYVELRCDPISGHTALYWYRQSLGQGPEFLIYFQGTGAADDSGLPNDRFFAVRPEGSVSTLKIQRTERGDSAVYLCASSPLAGNTGELFFGEGSRLTVL.

There are a few counts of this clone. Other nucleotide sequences in the sample specify the same CDR3. The chain couples TRBV29-1 to TRBJ1-1; D unresolved. The V gene's germline CDR1 is SQVTM and CDR2 ANQGSEA. There are 12 residues in the CDR3. Trimming cost V 3 bases and J 4 bases, with 9 bases left between them. The CDR3: CSVERGGTEAFF. The DNA of the CDR3 is TGCAGCGTTGAGCGAGGAGGCACTGAAGCTTTCTTT.

This clone was seen just once. J is TRBJ2-5 and V is TRBV7-9; D may be TRBD1 (6 bases). There are 14 residues in the CDR3. Trimming took 1 base from V and 1 from J, leaving 7 bases between them. Germline V gene sequence: CDR1 SEHNR, CDR2 FQNEAQ (reference sequence). The CDR3: CASSLGGPQETQYF. Written as DNA, the CDR3 is TGTGCCAGCAGCTTAGGGGGGCCCCAAGAGACCCAGTACTTC. The full variable domain, completed using reference TRBV7-9 and TRBJ2-5, is DTGVSQNPRHKITKRGQNVTFRCDPISEHNRLYWYRQTLGQGPEFLTYFQNEAQLEKSRLLSDRFSAERPKGSFSTLEIQRTEQGDSAMYLCASSLGGPQETQYFGPGTRLLVL.

This clone appeared many times. The chain carries TRBV6-5 and TRBJ1-2; D call uncertain. Germline V CDR1 and CDR2: MNHEY, SVGAGI. The CDR3 sequence is 14 residues long. The V gene lost 0 bases and the J gene lost 7 bases, with 12 bases spanning the gap. The CDR3 loop reads CASSYSTALGGYTF. DNA of the CDR3: TGTGCCAGCAGTTACTCCACAGCCTTGGGTGGCTACACCTTC.

The J gene is TRBJ1-6, the V gene TRBV27, with 7 bases lining up with TRBD1. Looked up from germline, CDR1 is MNHEY and CDR2 is SMNVEV (reference sequence). V gave up 1 base and J gave up 0 bases; unmatched junction bases: 12. This CDR3 spans 20 amino acids. This CDR3 is CASSLLAGTATSSYNSPLHF. Here the CDR3 DNA reads TGTGCCAGCAGTTTATTAGCGGGGACAGCTACCAGCTCCTATAATTCACCCCTCCACTTT.

The chain carries TRBV7-8 and TRBJ2-5; D is possibly TRBD1 (5 bases). This CDR3 has 14 amino acids. In germline, CDR1 is SGHVS, CDR2 FQNEAQ. V was cut by 6 bases and J by 4 bases, with 15 bases left in between. For the CDR3, the DNA is TGTGCCAGCAGGGCAAGGGGCCCCCCAGAGACCCAGTACTTC. Translating it yields CASRARGPPETQYF. Supplemented by reference TRBV7-8 and TRBJ2-5, the full variable domain reads GAGVSQSPRYKVAKRGQDVALRCDPISGHVSLFWYQQALGQGPEFLTYFQNEAQLDKSGLPSDRFFAERPEGSVSTLKIQRTQQEDSAVYLCASRARGPPETQYFGPGTRLLVL.